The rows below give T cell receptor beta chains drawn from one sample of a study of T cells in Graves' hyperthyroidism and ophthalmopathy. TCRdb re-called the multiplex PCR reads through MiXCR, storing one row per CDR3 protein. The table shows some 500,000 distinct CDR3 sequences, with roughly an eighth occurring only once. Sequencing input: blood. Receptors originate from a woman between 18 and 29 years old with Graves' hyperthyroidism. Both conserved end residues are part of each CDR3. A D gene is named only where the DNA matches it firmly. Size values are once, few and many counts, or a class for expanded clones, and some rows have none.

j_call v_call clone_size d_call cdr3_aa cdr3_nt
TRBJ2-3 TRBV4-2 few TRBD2 CASSQLAGGPTDTQYF TGTGCCAGCAGCCAGCTAGCGGGAGGGCCGACAGATACGCAGTATTTT
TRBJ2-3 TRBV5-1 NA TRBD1 CASSQQGASPDTQYF TGCGCCAGCAGCCAACAGGGGGCGTCGCCAGATACGCAGTATTTT
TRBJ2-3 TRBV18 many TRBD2 CASSPPSGTSTDTQYF TGTGCCAGCTCACCTCCTAGCGGGACTAGCACAGATACGCAGTATTTT
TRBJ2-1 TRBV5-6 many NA CASSPTQGLTYNEQFF TGTGCCAGCAGCCCGACGCAGGGCCTAACCTACAATGAGCAGTTCTTC
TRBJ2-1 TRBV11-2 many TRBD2 CASSTLRRESNEQFF TGTGCCAGCAGCACCCTTAGGCGGGAGTCGAATGAGCAGTTCTTC
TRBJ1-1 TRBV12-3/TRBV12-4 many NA CASRLQNTEAFF TGTGCCAGCAGACTACAGAACACTGAAGCTTTCTTT
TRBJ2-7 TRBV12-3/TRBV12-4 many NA CASSLPWTDEQYF TGTGCCAGCAGCCTACCCTGGACAGACGAGCAGTACTTC
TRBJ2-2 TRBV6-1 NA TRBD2 CASSRASGLGELFF TGTGCCAGCAGTAGAGCTAGCGGGCTCGGGGAGCTGTTTTTT
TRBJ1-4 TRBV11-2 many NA CASSSGAKKMFF TGTGCCAGCAGCTCCGGTGCGAAAAAGATGTTTTTT
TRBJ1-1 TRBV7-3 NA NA CASSLLTSNTEAFF TGTGCCAGCAGCTTATTGACATCGAACACTGAAGCTTTCTTT
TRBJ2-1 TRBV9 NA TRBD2 CASSPRGLAGLTSSYNEQFF TGTGCCAGCAGCCCTCGCGGACTAGCGGGTCTGACCAGCTCCTACAATGAGCAGTTCTTC
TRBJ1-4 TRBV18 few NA CASSPRSGLDEKLFF TGTGCCAGCTCACCTCGCTCAGGGTTAGATGAAAAACTGTTTTTT
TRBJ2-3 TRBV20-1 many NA CSTSKGRTDTQYF TGCAGTACCTCGAAGGGAAGAACAGATACGCAGTATTTT
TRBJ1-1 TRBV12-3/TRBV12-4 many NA CASSQGPSASTEAFF TGTGCCAGCAGTCAAGGACCCTCGGCTTCCACTGAAGCTTTCTTT
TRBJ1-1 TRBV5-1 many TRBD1 CASTRLGTANTEAFF TGCGCCAGCACTCGTTTAGGGACAGCTAACACTGAAGCTTTCTTT
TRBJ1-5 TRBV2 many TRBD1 CASRDRGRFKEPQHF TGTGCCAGCAGGGACAGGGGGCGTTTTAAGGAGCCCCAGCATTTT
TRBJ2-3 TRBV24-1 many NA CATSDYSTGAHTDTQYF TGTGCCACCAGTGATTACAGTACAGGAGCTCACACAGATACGCAGTATTTT
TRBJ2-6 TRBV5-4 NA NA CASSLGGGANVLTF TGTGCCAGCAGCTTGGGAGGCGGGGCCAACGTCCTGACTTTC
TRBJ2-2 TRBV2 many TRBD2 CASSDPPSGRHDTGELFF TGTGCCAGCAGTGATCCTCCTAGCGGGAGGCACGACACCGGGGAGCTGTTTTTT
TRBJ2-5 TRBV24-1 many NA CATSEATVGETQYF TGTGCCACCAGTGAGGCGACAGTCGGGGAGACCCAGTACTTC
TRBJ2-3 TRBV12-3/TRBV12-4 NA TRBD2 CATLAASTDTQYF TGTGCCACCCTAGCGGCTAGCACAGATACGCAGTATTTT
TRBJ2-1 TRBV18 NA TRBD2 CASSAGTSAFDEQFF TGTGCCAGCTCAGCCGGGACTAGCGCTTTCGATGAGCAGTTCTTC
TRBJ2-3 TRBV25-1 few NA CASKPQGLSTDTQYF TGTGCCAGCAAACCCCAGGGGCTGAGCACAGATACGCAGTATTTT
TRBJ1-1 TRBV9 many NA CASSGGAGNTEAFF TGTGCCAGCAGCGGGGGGGCGGGGAACACTGAAGCTTTCTTT
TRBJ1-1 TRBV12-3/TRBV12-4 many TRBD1 CASRRQGFTEAFF TGTGCCAGCAGACGACAGGGCTTCACTGAAGCTTTCTTT
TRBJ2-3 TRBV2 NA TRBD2 CATNSGTRGTDTQYF TGTGCCACCAATAGCGGGACCAGAGGCACAGATACGCAGTATTTT
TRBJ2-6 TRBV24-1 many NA CATSDRQVSGANVLTF TGTGCCACCAGTGATAGACAAGTCTCTGGGGCCAACGTCCTGACTTTC
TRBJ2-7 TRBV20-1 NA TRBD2 CSAPPSGRTYEQYF TGCAGTGCCCCTCCCAGCGGGAGGACCTACGAGCAGTACTTC
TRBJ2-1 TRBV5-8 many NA CASSRITEQFF TGTGCCAGCAGCCGCATTACTGAGCAGTTCTTC
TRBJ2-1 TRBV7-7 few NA CASSLAGAGSYNEQFF TGTGCCAGCAGCTTAGCGGGGGCAGGGTCCTACAATGAGCAGTTCTTC